The 2 T cell receptor beta chains listed next were all sequenced from one sample in a study of blood T cell repertoires in COVID-19. Clones were read by immunoSEQ multiplex PCR, and TCRdb kept only the in-frame ones, dropping some. Seen here are a few hundred thousand clones, approximately 78% observed once, and the top ten hold approximately 5.2%. Sequencing was performed on peripheral blood. The source of these receptors is a woman in her 70s with COVID-19, enrolled during active disease.

The chain joins TRBV7-9 to TRBJ2-3; D unclear. Trimming removed 6 bases from V and 0 bases from J, with 13 bases in between. The CDR3 has 15 amino acids. Germline V gene sequence: CDR1 SEHNR, CDR2 FQNEAQ (reference sequence). The CDR3 sequence is CASSRPRPSTDTQYF. CDR3 DNA sequence: TGTGCCAGCAGTCGACCCAGGCCTAGCACAGATACGCAGTATTTT.

This clone appeared a single time. Here the CDR3 reads CASSSPTGVNTEAFF. Here the CDR3 DNA reads TGCGCCAGCAGCTCCCCCACAGGGGTGAACACTGAAGCTTTCTTT. The rearrangement joins TRBV5-1 to TRBJ1-1, with TRBD1 matching over 7 bases. CDR3 length: 15 residues. The J segment lost 0 bases and the V segment lost 3 bases, leaving 5 bases of the junction unmatched. CDR1 SGHRS and CDR2 YFSETQ come from the germline V gene.